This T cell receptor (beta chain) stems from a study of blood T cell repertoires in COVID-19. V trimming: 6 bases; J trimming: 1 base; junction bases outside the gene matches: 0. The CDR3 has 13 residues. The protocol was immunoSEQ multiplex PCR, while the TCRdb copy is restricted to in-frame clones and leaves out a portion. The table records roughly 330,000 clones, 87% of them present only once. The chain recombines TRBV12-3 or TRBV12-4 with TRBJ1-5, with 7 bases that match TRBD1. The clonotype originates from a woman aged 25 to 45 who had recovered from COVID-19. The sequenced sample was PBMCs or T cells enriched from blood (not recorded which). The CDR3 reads CASRGQSNQPQHF. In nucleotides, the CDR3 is TGTGCCAGCAGGGGACAGAGCAATCAGCCCCAGCATTTT.